The clone carrying this TCR beta chain was recorded a few times. Its antigen is undetermined. The data stem from a study of beta chain features in type 1 diabetes. Since all of the isolated RNA was reverse transcribed, expressed TCRB transcripts were what got sequenced. The study sequenced naive, central memory and regulatory T cell samples to an average of around 3.5 million reads. The data were produced by immunoSEQ multiplex PCR, yet TCRdb's version contains in-frame clones alone and is incomplete. The data show more than 300,000 clones, over 9% seen once. Overall study results and limits: Moderate yet significant TCRB CDR3 shortening was seen in Type 1 diabetes patients in all four CD4+ subsets. Over-representation of high TCR-expressing cells was a possible consequence of cDNA sequencing.

Germline assignment: CDR1 WNHNN and CDR2 SYGVQD (reference sequence). The V end lost 4 bases, the J end lost 7 bases, and 11 bases lay between the germline ends. This CDR3 is built from 13 residues. Sequenced: central memory CD4+ T cells from blood. This sequence joins TRBV10-1 and TRBJ1-5; D not certain. The TCR originated in a man aged 25-45 years with type 1 diabetes. Here the CDR3 DNA reads TGCGCCAGCAGTGTCACCCGGGAACAGCCCCAGCATTTT. Protein: CASSVTREQPQHF.